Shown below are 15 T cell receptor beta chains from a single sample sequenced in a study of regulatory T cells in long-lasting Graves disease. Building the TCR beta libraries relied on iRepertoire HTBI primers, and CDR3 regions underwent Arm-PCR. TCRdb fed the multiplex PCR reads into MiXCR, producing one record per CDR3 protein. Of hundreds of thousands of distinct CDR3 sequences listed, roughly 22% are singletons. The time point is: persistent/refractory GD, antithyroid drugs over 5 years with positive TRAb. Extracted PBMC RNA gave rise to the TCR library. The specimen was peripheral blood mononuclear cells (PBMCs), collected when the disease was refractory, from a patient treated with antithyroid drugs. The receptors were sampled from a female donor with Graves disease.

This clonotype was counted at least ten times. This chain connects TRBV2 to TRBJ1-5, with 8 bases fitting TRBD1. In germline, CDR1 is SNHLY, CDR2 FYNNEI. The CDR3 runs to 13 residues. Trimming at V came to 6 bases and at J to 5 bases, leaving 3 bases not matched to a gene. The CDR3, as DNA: TGTGCCAGCAGGGCAGGGGGCCATCAGCCCCAGCATTTT. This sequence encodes CASRAGGHQPQHF.

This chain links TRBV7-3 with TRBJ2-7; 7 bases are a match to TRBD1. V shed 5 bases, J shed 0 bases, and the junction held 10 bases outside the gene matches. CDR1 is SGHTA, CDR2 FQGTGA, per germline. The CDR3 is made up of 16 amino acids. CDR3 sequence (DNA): TGTGCCAGCAGCCCAGCGGACAGGTTTTACTCCTACGAGCAGTACTTC. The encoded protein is CASSPADRFYSYEQYF.

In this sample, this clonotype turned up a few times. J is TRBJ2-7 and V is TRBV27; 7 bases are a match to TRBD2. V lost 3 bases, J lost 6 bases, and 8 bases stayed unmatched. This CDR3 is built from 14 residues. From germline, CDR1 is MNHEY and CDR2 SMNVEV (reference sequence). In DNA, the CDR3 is TGTGCCAGCAGTTTTAGACTAGCCTCCCTCGAGCAGTACTTC. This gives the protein CASSFRLASLEQYF.

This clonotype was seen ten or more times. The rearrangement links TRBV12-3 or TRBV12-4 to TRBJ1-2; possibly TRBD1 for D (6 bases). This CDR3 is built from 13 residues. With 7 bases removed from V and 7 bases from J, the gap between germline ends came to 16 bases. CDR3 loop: CASTLQGMAGYTF. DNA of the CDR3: TGTGCCAGCACCTTACAGGGAATGGCTGGCTACACCTTC.

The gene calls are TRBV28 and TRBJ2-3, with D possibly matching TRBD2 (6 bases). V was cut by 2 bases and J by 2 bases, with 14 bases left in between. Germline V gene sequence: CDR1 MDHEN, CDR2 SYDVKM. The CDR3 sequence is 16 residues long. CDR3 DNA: TGTGCCAGCAGTTTACCGCGGGACTCCAACACAGATACGCAGTATTTT. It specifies CASSLPRDSNTDTQYF.

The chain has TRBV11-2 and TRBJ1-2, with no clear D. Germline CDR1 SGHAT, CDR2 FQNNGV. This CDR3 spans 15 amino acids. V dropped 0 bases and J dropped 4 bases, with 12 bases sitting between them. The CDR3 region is CASSLEAGRSYGYTF. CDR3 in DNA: TGTGCCAGCAGCTTAGAGGCGGGCAGAAGCTATGGCTACACCTTC.

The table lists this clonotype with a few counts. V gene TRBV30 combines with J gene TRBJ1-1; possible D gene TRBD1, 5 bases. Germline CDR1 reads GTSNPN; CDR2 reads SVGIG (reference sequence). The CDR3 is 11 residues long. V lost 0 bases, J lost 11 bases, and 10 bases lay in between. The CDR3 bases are TGTGCCTGGAGTGTGGGGCATCGGGCTTTCTTT. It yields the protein CAWSVGHRAFF.

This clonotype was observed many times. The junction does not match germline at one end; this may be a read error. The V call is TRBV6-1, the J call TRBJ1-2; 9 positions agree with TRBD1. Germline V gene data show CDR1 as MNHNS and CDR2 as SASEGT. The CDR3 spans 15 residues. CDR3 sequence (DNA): TGTGCCAGCAGTATTCTCCGGGACAGGGATTCCAACCAAGCCTTC. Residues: CASSILRDRDSNQAF.

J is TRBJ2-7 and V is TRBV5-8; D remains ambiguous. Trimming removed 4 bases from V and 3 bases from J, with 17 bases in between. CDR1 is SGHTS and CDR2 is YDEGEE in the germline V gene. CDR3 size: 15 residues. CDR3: CASSPPGSDGYEQYF. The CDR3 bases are TGTGCCAGCAGCCCCCCCGGGTCCGACGGCTACGAGCAGTACTTC.

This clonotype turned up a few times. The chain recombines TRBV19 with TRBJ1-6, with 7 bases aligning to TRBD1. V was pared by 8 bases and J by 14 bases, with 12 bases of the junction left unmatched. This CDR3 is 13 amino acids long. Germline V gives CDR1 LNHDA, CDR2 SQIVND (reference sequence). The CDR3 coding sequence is TGTGCCAGTTCCGGGACAGCCGGGGTATCCCTCCACTTT. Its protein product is CASSGTAGVSLHF.

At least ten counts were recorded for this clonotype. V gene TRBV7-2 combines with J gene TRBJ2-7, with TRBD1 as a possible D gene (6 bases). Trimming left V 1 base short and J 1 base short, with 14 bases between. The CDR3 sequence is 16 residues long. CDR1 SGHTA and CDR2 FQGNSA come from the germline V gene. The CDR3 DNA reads TGTGCCAGCAGCTTAGAGTTTGGGGACAATTCCTACGAGCAGTACTTC. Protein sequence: CASSLEFGDNSYEQYF.

This CDR3 reads CAWIAASSTEAFF. The CDR3 nucleotides are TGTGCCTGGATCGCCGCCTCGAGCACTGAAGCTTTCTTT. The chain is built from TRBV30 and TRBJ1-1; no clear D. The CDR3 loop spans 13 amino acids. Germline CDR1 reads GTSNPN; CDR2 reads SVGIG (reference sequence). V gave up 4 bases and J gave up 4 bases, with 13 bases separating them.

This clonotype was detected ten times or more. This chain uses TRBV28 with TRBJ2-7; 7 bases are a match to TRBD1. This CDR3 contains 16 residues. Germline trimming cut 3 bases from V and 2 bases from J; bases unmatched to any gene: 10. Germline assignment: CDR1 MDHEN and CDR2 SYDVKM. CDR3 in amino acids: CASSLRGRSKAYEQYF. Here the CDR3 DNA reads TGTGCCAGCAGTTTGAGGGGGCGCTCAAAGGCCTACGAGCAGTACTTC.

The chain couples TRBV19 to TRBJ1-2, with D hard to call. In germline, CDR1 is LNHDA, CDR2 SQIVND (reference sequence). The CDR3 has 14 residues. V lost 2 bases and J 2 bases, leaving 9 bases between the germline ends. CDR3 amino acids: CASSIFNGNYGYTF. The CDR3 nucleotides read TGTGCCAGTAGTATATTCAACGGGAACTATGGCTACACCTTC.

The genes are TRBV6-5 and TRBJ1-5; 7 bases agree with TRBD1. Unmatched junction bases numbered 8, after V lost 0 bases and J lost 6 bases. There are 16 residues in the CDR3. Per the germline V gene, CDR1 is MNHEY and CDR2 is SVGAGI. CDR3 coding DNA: TGTGCCAGCAGTTACTCATCAGGGGGTAGTAGTCAGCCCCAGCATTTT. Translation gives CASSYSSGGSSQPQHF.